These T cell receptor beta chains were read from a single sample in a study of blood T cells in healthy people across ages. A single record per CDR3 protein comes from TCRdb applying MiXCR to the 5' RACE reads. Of roughly 800,000 distinct CDR3 sequences listed, 35% to 40% were seen once; the top ten hold roughly 13%. Input material: blood. These receptors all come from a man aged 18 to 30 in good health. Both conserved end residues are part of each CDR3. The D gene is left open where the match is weak. The listing skips clone size in some rows; elsewhere it reads once, few, many or a size class.

>-|TRBJ2-5|TRBV7-2|-
TGTGCCAGCAGCTTAAGGGTATTTGGCCAAGAGACCCAGTACTTC
CASSLRVFGQETQYF
>TRBD1|TRBJ1-5|TRBV5-1|-
TGCGCCAGCAGCCCCGGAAGGAACAGGGGCGGGAGCAATCAGCCCCAGCATTTT
CASSPGRNRGGSNQPQHF
>TRBD1|TRBJ2-7|TRBV5-1|few
TGCGCCAGCAGTACCGGGGACAGCAGCTCCTACGAGCAGTACTTC
CASSTGDSSSYEQYF
>-|TRBJ2-2|TRBV12-3/TRBV12-4|few
TGTGCCAGCAGTTTAGAGAGCGGGAACACCGGGGAGCTGTTTTTT
CASSLESGNTGELFF
>TRBD1|TRBJ1-5|TRBV12-3/TRBV12-4|many
TGTGCCAGCAGCTACGGGACAGATCAGCCCCAGCATTTT
CASSYGTDQPQHF
>-|TRBJ2-5|TRBV20-1|-
TGCAGTGCTACGCGGAGGAATGGAGAGACCCAGTACTTC
CSATRRNGETQYF
>TRBD1|TRBJ1-2|TRBV20-1|-
TGCAGTGCTACCTCCGGGACAGGAGCGGACTATGGCTACACCTTC
CSATSGTGADYGYTF
>-|TRBJ2-3|TRBV2|-
TGTGCCAGCACCTCCACGCCGACAGCCATAGATACGCAGTATTTT
CASTSTPTAIDTQYF
>-|TRBJ1-3|TRBV18|-
TGTGCCAGCTCACGGGAACTAGTCTCTGGAAACACCATATATTTT
CASSRELVSGNTIYF
>-|TRBJ2-7|TRBV20-1|many
TGCAGTGCTACCTGGGGGCAGTCCTACGAGCAGTACTTC
CSATWGQSYEQYF
>TRBD1|TRBJ2-7|TRBV28|many
TGTGCCAGCAGTTTAAGCGACAGGGGGCGTTACGAGCAGTACTTC
CASSLSDRGRYEQYF
>TRBD1|TRBJ1-2|TRBV12-3/TRBV12-4|many
TGTGCCAGCAGTGGGCGACAGGGTGGACACTATGGCTACACCTTC
CASSGRQGGHYGYTF
>-|TRBJ1-1|TRBV9|few
TGTGCCAGCAGCGTTTCCATGGACACTGAAGCTTTCTTT
CASSVSMDTEAFF
>-|TRBJ1-5|TRBV7-2|-
TGTGCCAGCAGCTTATCGATAGGGCAGGGAAATCAGCCCCAGCATTTT
CASSLSIGQGNQPQHF
>-|TRBJ2-7|TRBV4-2|few
TGTGCCAGCAGCCAAGGGACGCTGTCCTACGAGCAGTACTTC
CASSQGTLSYEQYF
>-|TRBJ1-1|TRBV7-2|few
TGTGCCAGCAGCGAAGGTCCACAGGAAGCTTTCTTT
CASSEGPQEAFF
>TRBD1|TRBJ2-4|TRBV12-3/TRBV12-4|few
TGTGCCAGCAGTTCGAAGGGGGCAGTACTAGCCAAAAACATTCAGTACTTC
CASSSKGAVLAKNIQYF
>-|TRBJ2-5|TRBV4-3|-
TGCGCCAGCAGCCAAGATGGATTGTCCGGCGATGAGCAGTACTTC
CASSQDGLSGDEQYF
>-|TRBJ2-3|TRBV5-1|many
TGCGCCAGCCGACAAATCACGGAGCCCACAGATACGCAGTATTTT
CASRQITEPTDTQYF
>-|TRBJ2-7|TRBV14|-
TGTGCCAGCAGCTACCTTGCTGGCGATGAGCAGTACTTC
CASSYLAGDEQYF
>-|TRBJ2-2|TRBV6-6|-
TGTGCCAGCAGCCAACACGGAATCAACACCGGGGAGCTGTTTTTT
CASSQHGINTGELFF
>-|TRBJ2-7|TRBV5-1|-
TGCGCCAGCAGCTTGGAGGCAGTAAGTGCCTACTACGAGCAGTACTTC
CASSLEAVSAYYEQYF
>-|TRBJ1-1|TRBV2|few
TGTGCCAGCAGGCCGGAAGTCACTGAAGCTTTCTTT
CASRPEVTEAFF
>-|TRBJ2-3|TRBV2|many
TGTGCCAGCGGGGAGGTCGGGACAGCCGATACAGATACGCAGTATTTT
CASGEVGTADTDTQYF
>TRBD2|TRBJ2-3|TRBV6-6|-
TGTGCCATAAGCCTAGCGGGGGGGATCACAGATACGCAGTATTTT
CAISLAGGITDTQYF